A selection of T cell receptor beta chains follows, all from one sample in a study of T cell responses to AZD1222 COVID-19 vaccine. Assay used: immunoSEQ multiplex PCR; TCRdb lists only in-frame clones, some missing. The sample consists of 100,000 to 150,000 clones, about nine tenths of them appearing once. Here the sequenced sample was peripheral blood, taken on day 0 of AZD1222 vaccination. The receptors originated from an adult in good health. Both conserved end residues are part of each CDR3. The D gene is left open where the match is weak. Rows give clone size only sometimes, using once, few, many, or a class for an expanded clone.

CDR3 | DNA | D | V | size | J
CASRWETRTDTQYF | TGTGCCAGCAGGTGGGAGACTCGCACAGATACGCAGTATTTT | . | TRBV28 | . | TRBJ2-3
CASSQGVPFNSPLHF | TGTGCCAGCAGTCAGGGAGTCCCCTTTAATTCACCCCTCCACTTT | . | TRBV6-5 | . | TRBJ1-6
CAWSEQGVEAFF | TGTGCCTGGAGCGAACAGGGAGTTGAAGCTTTCTTT | . | TRBV30 | . | TRBJ1-1
CASSLIWEGNYGYTF | TGTGCCAGCAGCTTAATTTGGGAGGGGAACTATGGCTACACCTTC | . | TRBV7-2 | . | TRBJ1-2
CASSLALTGAAEQYF | TGTGCCAGCAGCTTAGCGCTGACAGGGGCTGCCGAGCAGTACTTC | TRBD1 | TRBV7-6 | . | TRBJ2-7
CASSPGGSPLHF | TGTGCCAGCTCACCAGGGGGATCACCCCTCCACTTT | . | TRBV18 | . | TRBJ1-6
CAINPGTSSYEQYF | TGTGCCATCAACCCCGGGACTAGTAGTTACGAGCAGTACTTC | TRBD2 | TRBV10-3 | . | TRBJ2-7
CASSQESGSRGYTF | TGTGCCAGCAGCCAAGAGTCAGGATCGCGGGGCTACACCTTC | . | TRBV4-2 | few | TRBJ1-2
CSASGGQGARQPQHF | TGCAGTGCTAGTGGGGGACAGGGGGCGAGACAGCCCCAGCATTTT | TRBD1 | TRBV20-1 | . | TRBJ1-5
CASSIDPLGDRRILENTEAFF | TGTGCCAGTAGTATAGATCCGTTGGGGGACAGACGAATTCTTGAAAACACTGAAGCTTTCTTT | TRBD1 | TRBV19 | . | TRBJ1-1
CASSLLVSDEQFF | TGTGCCAGCAGCTTATTAGTATCCGATGAGCAGTTCTTC | . | TRBV7-9 | . | TRBJ2-1
CASSSQTGWEEKLFF | TGTGCCAGCAGCTCCCAGACAGGATGGGAGGAAAAACTGTTTTTT | . | TRBV7-9 | . | TRBJ1-4
CAIGTGDSNQPQHF | TGTGCCATTGGGACTGGGGATAGCAATCAGCCCCAGCATTTT | . | TRBV10-3 | few | TRBJ1-5
CSASRPIYEQYF | TGCAGTGCTAGTCGGCCGATCTACGAGCAGTACTTC | . | TRBV20-1 | . | TRBJ2-7
CASSPSPGGGELFF | TGTGCCAGCTCACCTAGCCCGGGCGGCGGGGAGCTGTTTTTT | . | TRBV18 | . | TRBJ2-2
CASSQDWSGALAAEQFF | TGCGCCAGCAGCCAAGATTGGAGTGGGGCCTTAGCAGCCGAGCAGTTCTTC | . | TRBV4-3 | . | TRBJ2-1
CASSLLRARAFKGYTF | TGTGCCAGCAGTTTACTCAGGGCCAGAGCTTTTAAGGGCTACACCTTC | . | TRBV6-6 | . | TRBJ1-2
CASSVSRGRGLDTEAFF | TGTGCCAGCAGTGTTTCCAGGGGGCGCGGTTTGGACACTGAAGCTTTCTTT | TRBD1 | TRBV2 | . | TRBJ1-1
CASSYWPVYSGANVLTF | TGTGCCAGCAGTTATTGGCCGGTGTACTCTGGGGCCAACGTCCTGACTTTC | . | TRBV6-2/TRBV6-3 | . | TRBJ2-6
CASTPGVTGELFF | TGTGCCAGCACCCCGGGGGTCACCGGGGAGCTGTTTTTT | . | TRBV12-3/TRBV12-4 | . | TRBJ2-2
CASSSGTGANGYTF | TGTGCCAGCAGCTCAGGGACCGGGGCAAATGGCTACACCTTC | . | TRBV7-6 | . | TRBJ1-2
CASSSGRDGTHQPQHF | TGTGCCAGCAGCTCCGGCCGTGACGGGACCCATCAGCCCCAGCATTTT | . | TRBV7-9 | . | TRBJ1-5
CATSRDRGDYQETQYF | TGTGCCACCAGCAGAGATAGAGGTGACTACCAAGAGACCCAGTACTTC | . | TRBV15 | . | TRBJ2-5
CASSQDLGTSYNEQFF | TGTGCCAGCAGCCAAGATCTAGGGACGTCCTACAATGAGCAGTTCTTC | . | TRBV4-2 | . | TRBJ2-1
CASGTGINSPLHF | TGTGCCAGCGGGACAGGGATAAATTCACCCCTCCACTTT | TRBD1 | TRBV2 | . | TRBJ1-6
CASSFENYGYTF | TGTGCCAGCAGCTTCGAAAACTATGGCTACACCTTC | . | TRBV5-6 | few | TRBJ1-2
CASSLGRVGYEQYF | TGTGCCAGCAGCTTAGGCAGGGTTGGCTACGAGCAGTACTTC | . | TRBV7-6 | . | TRBJ2-7
CASSLEGYEQYF | TGCGCCAGCAGCTTGGAAGGGTACGAGCAGTACTTC | . | TRBV5-1 | . | TRBJ2-7
CASSAAGSFERAFF | TGCGCCAGCAGCGCAGCCGGGTCCTTCGAACGCGCTTTCTTT | . | TRBV5-1 | . | TRBJ1-1
CASSPDRAGANVLTF | TGTGCCAGCAGTCCGGACAGGGCTGGGGCCAACGTCCTGACTTTC | TRBD1 | TRBV7-3 | . | TRBJ2-6